Listed below are T cell receptor beta chains from one sample, sequenced in a study of cytomegalovirus exposure and HLA in healthy donors. Assay: immunoSEQ multiplex PCR; the TCRdb copy retains only in-frame clones and omits some. This table has 60,000 to 75,000 clones, roughly 70% appearing once. Sequencing was done on a sample of PBMCs. All receptors come from a woman in her thirties or forties in good health and CMV-seropositive. Both conserved end residues are part of each CDR3. The D gene is left open where the match is weak. Clone size is given for some rows only: seen once, a few or many times, or a class if the clone is expanded.

>TRBV6-6|once|TRBD1|15|TRBJ1-5
CASSYSKQGGQPQHF
TGTGCCAGCAGTTACTCGAAACAGGGGGGACAGCCCCAGCATTTT
>TRBV5-4|NA|TRBD2|14|TRBJ2-1
CASSLVWGEGEQFF
TGTGCCAGCAGCTTGGTTTGGGGGGAGGGTGAGCAGTTCTTC
>TRBV18|NA|NA|15|TRBJ2-2
CASSGTGQNTGELFF
TGTGCCAGCTCGGGAACGGGACAGAACACCGGGGAGCTGTTTTTT
>TRBV5-6|once|TRBD1|14|TRBJ1-2
CASSPPGTDYGYTF
TGTGCCAGCAGCCCCCCCGGGACAGACTATGGCTACACCTTC
>TRBV2|NA|NA|15|TRBJ1-2
CASSEGGRSNYGYTF
TGTGCCAGCAGTGAAGGGGGGAGGTCTAACTATGGCTACACCTTC
>TRBV9|NA|TRBD1|14|TRBJ2-1
CASSRDRYRNEQFF
TGTGCCAGCAGTCGGGACAGGTATAGAAATGAGCAGTTCTTC
>TRBV29-1|NA|TRBD2|16|TRBJ2-3
CSVRAGVLGNRDTQYF
TGCAGCGTTCGAGCGGGGGTACTGGGGAATAGGGATACGCAGTATTTT
>TRBV29-1|NA|NA|8|TRBJ1-2
CSAIGYTF
TGCAGCGCCATTGGCTACACCTTC
>TRBV6-6|NA|TRBD1|16|TRBJ2-1
CASSRTGGPPYNEQFF
TGTGCCAGCAGTCGGACAGGGGGCCCTCCCTACAATGAGCAGTTCTTC
>TRBV9|NA|NA|15|TRBJ1-2
CASSVGGKSRYGYTF
TGTGCCAGCAGCGTTGGGGGCAAATCGCGATATGGCTACACCTTC
>TRBV10-1|few|NA|14|TRBJ1-2
CASPQTGTIDGYTF
TGCGCCAGCCCTCAGACAGGTACTATTGATGGCTACACCTTC
>TRBV25-1|NA|NA|13|TRBJ1-4
CASSRRGGEKLFF
TGTGCCAGCAGCCGGAGGGGAGGGGAAAAACTGTTTTTT
>TRBV7-6|once|NA|11|TRBJ1-3
CAVGTGNTIYF
TGTGCCGTCGGGACTGGAAACACCATATATTTT
>TRBV10-3|NA|TRBD1|14|TRBJ2-7
CAISPDREGLEQYF
TGTGCCATCAGCCCGGACAGGGAAGGCCTCGAGCAGTACTTC
>TRBV30|NA|NA|16|TRBJ1-4
CAWGTLDRTTNEKLFF
TGTGCCTGGGGAACCCTCGACAGAACAACTAATGAAAAACTGTTTTTT
>TRBV5-4|NA|NA|15|TRBJ1-6
CASSGDTDYNSPLHF
TGTGCCAGCAGCGGCGACACAGATTATAATTCACCCCTCCACTTT
>TRBV7-9|NA|NA|16|TRBJ2-7
CASSPRSSTIPYEQYF
TGTGCCAGCAGCCCCCGCTCCTCGACTATCCCCTACGAGCAGTACTTC
>TRBV7-9|NA|TRBD1|17|TRBJ2-5
CASSQSPGQGVQETQYF
TGTGCCAGCAGCCAAAGCCCGGGACAGGGGGTACAAGAGACCCAGTACTTC
>TRBV11-3|NA|NA|11|TRBJ2-5
CASSFGETQYF
TGTGCCAGCAGCTTCGGAGAGACCCAGTACTTC
>TRBV25-1|NA|NA|15|TRBJ2-1
CATSRGGSYRSEQFF
TGTGCCACCTCCCGTGGGGGGTCCTATCGGAGTGAGCAGTTCTTC
>TRBV7-2|NA|TRBD1|12|TRBJ2-7
CASSINRGEQYF
TGTGCCAGCAGCATAAACAGGGGGGAGCAGTACTTC
>TRBV6-5|NA|NA|15|TRBJ2-2
CASSYEGVRTGELFF
TGTGCCAGCAGTTACGAGGGGGTCCGGACCGGGGAGCTGTTTTTT
>TRBV5-1|few|NA|15|TRBJ2-6
CASSWLSSGANVLTF
TGCGCCAGCAGCTGGCTCAGCTCTGGGGCCAACGTCCTGACTTTC
>TRBV13|NA|NA|16|TRBJ2-1
CASSAGQPTSYNEQFF
TGTGCCAGCAGCGCGGGACAGCCAACGTCCTACAATGAGCAGTTCTTC
>TRBV2|NA|NA|12|TRBJ2-3
CASKGYTDTQYF
TGTGCCAGCAAGGGGTACACAGATACGCAGTATTTT
>TRBV5-8|few|NA|13|TRBJ2-7
CASSLRGTYEQYF
TGTGCCAGCAGCTTGCGGGGGACCTACGAGCAGTACTTC
>TRBV5-4|NA|NA|15|TRBJ2-3
CASRGGGSGTDTQYF
TGTGCCAGCAGAGGGGGGGGGTCGGGCACAGATACGCAGTATTTT
>TRBV7-2|NA|TRBD2|16|TRBJ2-5
CASSRSTSGGGETQYF
TGTGCCAGCAGCCGATCAACTAGCGGGGGTGGAGAGACCCAGTACTTC
>TRBV2|NA|NA|17|TRBJ1-1
CASSGLVGQSMNTEAFF
TGTGCCAGCAGTGGATTAGTAGGACAGTCAATGAACACTGAAGCTTTCTTT
>TRBV6-5|NA|NA|16|TRBJ2-7
CASSYSPGVGLDEQYF
TGTGCCAGCAGTTACTCCCCGGGGGTGGGTTTGGACGAGCAGTACTTC
>TRBV2|NA|TRBD1|14|TRBJ2-7
CASSQTGTRTEQYF
TGTGCCAGCAGCCAGACAGGGACGCGGACCGAGCAGTACTTC
>TRBV2|NA|TRBD1|16|TRBJ2-2
CASSPRGQGASGELFF
TGTGCCAGCTCTCCAAGGGGGCAGGGGGCCTCCGGGGAGCTGTTTTTT
>TRBV6-1|NA|NA|11|TRBJ1-5
CASSPGQPQHF
TGTGCCAGCAGTCCCGGTCAGCCCCAGCATTTT
>TRBV21-1|NA|NA|17|TRBJ1-5
CASSKADSYYGNQPQHF
TGTGCCAGCAGCAAAGCGGACAGCTACTATGGCAATCAGCCCCAGCATTTT
>TRBV2|NA|NA|13|TRBJ1-5
CASDSGSNQPQHF
TGTGCCAGCGATTCCGGGAGCAATCAGCCCCAGCATTTT
>TRBV28|NA|TRBD1|17|TRBJ1-5
CASSSMAGQHANQPQHF
TGTGCCAGCAGTTCCATGGCGGGACAGCACGCGAATCAGCCCCAGCATTTT
>TRBV15|once|NA|14|TRBJ2-5
CATSRDPGGETQYF
TGTGCCACCAGCAGAGATCCGGGCGGGGAGACCCAGTACTTC
>TRBV7-3|NA|NA|14|TRBJ1-6
CASSRSGDDSPLHF
TGTGCCAGCAGCCGGTCGGGAGACGATTCACCCCTCCACTTT
>TRBV5-4|NA|NA|15|TRBJ1-2
CASSARRGAGYGYTF
TGTGCCAGCAGCGCCCGCCGGGGGGCGGGCTATGGCTACACCTTC
>TRBV9|NA|NA|13|TRBJ2-1
CASSVGGRSEQFF
TGTGCCAGCAGCGTCGGGGGAAGGAGTGAGCAGTTCTTC